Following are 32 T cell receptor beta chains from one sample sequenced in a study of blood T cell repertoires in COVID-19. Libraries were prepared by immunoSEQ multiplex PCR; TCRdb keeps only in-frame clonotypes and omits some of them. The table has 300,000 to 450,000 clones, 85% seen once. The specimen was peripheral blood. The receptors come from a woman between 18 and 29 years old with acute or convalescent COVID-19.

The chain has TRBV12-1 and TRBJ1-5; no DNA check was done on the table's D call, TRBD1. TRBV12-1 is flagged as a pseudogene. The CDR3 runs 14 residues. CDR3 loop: CASRPDRDNQPQHF. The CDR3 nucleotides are TGTGCCAGCAGACCCGACAGAGACAATCAGCCCCAGCATTTT.

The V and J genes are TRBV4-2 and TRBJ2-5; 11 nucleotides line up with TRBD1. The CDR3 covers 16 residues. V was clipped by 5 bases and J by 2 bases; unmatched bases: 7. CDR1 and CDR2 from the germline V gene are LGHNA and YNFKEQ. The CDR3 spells CASSVGQGELQETQYF. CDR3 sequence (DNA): TGTGCCAGCAGCGTGGGACAGGGGGAACTACAAGAGACCCAGTACTTC.

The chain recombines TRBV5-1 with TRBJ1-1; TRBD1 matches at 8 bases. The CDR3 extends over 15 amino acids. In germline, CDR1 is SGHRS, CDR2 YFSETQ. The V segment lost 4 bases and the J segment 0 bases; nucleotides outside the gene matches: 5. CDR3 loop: CASSPLQGVNTEAFF. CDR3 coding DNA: TGCGCCAGCAGCCCCCTACAGGGGGTGAACACTGAAGCTTTCTTT.

The CDR3 protein is CASSVTGLDTGELFF. DNA for the CDR3: TGTGCCAGCAGCGTAACAGGGTTGGATACCGGGGAGCTGTTTTTT. The chain recombines TRBV11-2 with TRBJ2-2; D is perhaps TRBD1 (6 bases). Germline CDR1 reads SGHAT; CDR2 reads FQNNGV. The V gene lost 5 bases and the J gene lost 5 bases, with 15 bases spanning the gap. The CDR3 totals 15 residues.

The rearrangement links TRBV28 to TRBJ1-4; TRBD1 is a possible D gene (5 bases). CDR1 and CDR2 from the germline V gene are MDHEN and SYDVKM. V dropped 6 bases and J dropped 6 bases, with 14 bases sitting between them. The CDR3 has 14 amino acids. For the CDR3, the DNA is TGTGCCAGCAGCCTGGGGGGTGGGGATGAAAAACTGTTTTTT. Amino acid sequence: CASSLGGGDEKLFF.

The CDR3: CASSLAGDSNEQFF. The CDR3 coding sequence is TGTGCCAGCAGCTTAGCAGGGGATAGCAATGAGCAGTTCTTC. The rearrangement joins TRBV7-8 to TRBJ2-1, with D tentatively TRBD1 (5 bases). Looked up from germline, CDR1 is SGHVS and CDR2 is FQNEAQ. This CDR3 comprises 14 residues. Deletions cut 0 bases from V and 6 bases from J, with 9 bases between.

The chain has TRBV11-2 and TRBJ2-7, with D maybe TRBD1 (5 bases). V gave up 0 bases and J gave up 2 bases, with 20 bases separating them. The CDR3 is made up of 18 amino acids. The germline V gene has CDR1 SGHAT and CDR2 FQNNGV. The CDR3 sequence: CASSLDIQGRTRTYEQYF. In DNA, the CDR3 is TGTGCCAGCAGCTTAGATATTCAGGGCCGGACACGAACCTACGAGCAGTACTTC.

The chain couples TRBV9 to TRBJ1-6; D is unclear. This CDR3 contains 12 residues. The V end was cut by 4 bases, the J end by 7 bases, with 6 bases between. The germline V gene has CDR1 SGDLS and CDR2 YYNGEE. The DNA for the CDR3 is TGTGCCAGCAGCTTATTGAATTCACCCCTCCACTTT. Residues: CASSLLNSPLHF.

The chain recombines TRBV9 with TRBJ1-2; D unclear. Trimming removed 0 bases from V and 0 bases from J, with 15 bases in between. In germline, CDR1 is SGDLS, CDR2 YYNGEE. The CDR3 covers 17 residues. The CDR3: CASSVDITGEPNYGYTF. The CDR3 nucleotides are TGTGCCAGCAGCGTAGACATTACCGGAGAGCCTAACTATGGCTACACCTTC.

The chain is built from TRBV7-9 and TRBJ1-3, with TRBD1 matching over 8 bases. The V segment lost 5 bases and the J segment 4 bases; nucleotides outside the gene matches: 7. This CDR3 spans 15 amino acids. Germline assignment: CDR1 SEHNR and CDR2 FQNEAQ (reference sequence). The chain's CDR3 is CASSDETGVGNTIYF. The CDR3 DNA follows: TGTGCCAGCAGCGACGAGACAGGGGTCGGAAACACCATATATTTT. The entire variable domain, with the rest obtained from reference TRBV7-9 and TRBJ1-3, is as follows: DTGVSQNPRHKITKRGQNVTFRCDPISEHNRLYWYRQTLGQGPEFLTYFQNEAQLEKSRLLSDRFSAERPKGSFSTLEIQRTEQGDSAMYLCASSDETGVGNTIYFGEGSWLTVV.

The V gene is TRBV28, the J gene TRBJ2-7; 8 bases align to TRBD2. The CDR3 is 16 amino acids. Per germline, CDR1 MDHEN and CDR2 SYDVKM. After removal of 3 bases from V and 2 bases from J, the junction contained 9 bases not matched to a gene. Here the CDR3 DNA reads TGTGCCAGCAGTTTCGTCAGCGGGAGACGGGCCTACGAGCAGTACTTC. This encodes CASSFVSGRRAYEQYF.

CDR3: CASSPEYNQPQHF. The CDR3 DNA reads TGCGCCAGCAGCCCTGAGTACAATCAGCCCCAGCATTTT. This sequence joins TRBV5-1 and TRBJ1-5; D gene ambiguous. V lost 4 bases and J lost 3, with 8 bases in between. CDR3 length: 13 amino acids. Germline V lookup: CDR1 SGHRS, CDR2 YFSETQ.

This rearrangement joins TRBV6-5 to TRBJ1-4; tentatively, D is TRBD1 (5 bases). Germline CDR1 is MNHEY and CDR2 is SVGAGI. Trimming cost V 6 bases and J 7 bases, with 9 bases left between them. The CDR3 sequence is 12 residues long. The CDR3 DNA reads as TGTGCCAGCAGCCTCGGGGGTGAAAAACTGTTTTTT. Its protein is CASSLGGEKLFF.

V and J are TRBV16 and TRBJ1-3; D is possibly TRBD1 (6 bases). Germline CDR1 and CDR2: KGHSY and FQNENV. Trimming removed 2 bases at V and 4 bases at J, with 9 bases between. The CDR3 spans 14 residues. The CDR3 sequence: CASSQMDSGNTIYF. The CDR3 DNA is TGTGCCAGCAGCCAAATGGACAGCGGAAACACCATATATTTT.

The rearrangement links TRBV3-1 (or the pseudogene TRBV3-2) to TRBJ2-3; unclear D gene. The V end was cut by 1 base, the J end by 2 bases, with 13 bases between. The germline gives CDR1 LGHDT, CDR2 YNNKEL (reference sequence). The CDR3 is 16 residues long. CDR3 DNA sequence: TGTGCCAGCAGCCAAGTTTACCAGATGAACACAGATACGCAGTATTTT. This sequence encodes CASSQVYQMNTDTQYF.

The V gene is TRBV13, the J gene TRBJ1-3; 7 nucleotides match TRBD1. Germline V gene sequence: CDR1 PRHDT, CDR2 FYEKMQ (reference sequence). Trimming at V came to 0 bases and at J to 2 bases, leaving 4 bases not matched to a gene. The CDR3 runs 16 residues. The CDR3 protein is CASSLGRTGTGNTIYF. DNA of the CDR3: TGTGCCAGCAGCTTAGGCCGGACAGGAACTGGAAACACCATATATTTT.

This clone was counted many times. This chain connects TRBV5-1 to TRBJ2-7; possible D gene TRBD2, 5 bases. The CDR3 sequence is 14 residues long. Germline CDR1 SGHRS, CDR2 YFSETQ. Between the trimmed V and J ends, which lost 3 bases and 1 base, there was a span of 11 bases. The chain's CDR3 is CASSSGLKSYEQYF. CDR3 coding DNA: TGCGCCAGCAGCTCCGGACTCAAATCCTACGAGCAGTACTTC.

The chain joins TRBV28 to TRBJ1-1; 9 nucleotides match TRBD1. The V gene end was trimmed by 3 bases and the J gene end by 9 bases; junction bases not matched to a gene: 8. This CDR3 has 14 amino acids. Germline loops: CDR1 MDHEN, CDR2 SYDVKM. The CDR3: CASSFIQGAGKAFF. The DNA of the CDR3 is TGTGCCAGCAGTTTCATACAGGGGGCAGGGAAAGCTTTCTTT.

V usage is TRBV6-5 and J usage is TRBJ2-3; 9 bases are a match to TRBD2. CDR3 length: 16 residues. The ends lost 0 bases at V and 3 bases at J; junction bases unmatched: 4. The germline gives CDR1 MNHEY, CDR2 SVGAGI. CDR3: CASSYSPSGVTDTQYF. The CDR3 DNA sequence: TGTGCCAGCAGTTACTCGCCTAGCGGGGTAACAGATACGCAGTATTTT.

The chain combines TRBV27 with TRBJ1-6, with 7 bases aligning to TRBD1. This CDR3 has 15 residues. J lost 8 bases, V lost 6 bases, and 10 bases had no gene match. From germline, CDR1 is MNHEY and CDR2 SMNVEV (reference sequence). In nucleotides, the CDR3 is TGTGCCAGCAGGCCCCTGACAGGGTTTTATTCACCCCTCCACTTT. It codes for CASRPLTGFYSPLHF.

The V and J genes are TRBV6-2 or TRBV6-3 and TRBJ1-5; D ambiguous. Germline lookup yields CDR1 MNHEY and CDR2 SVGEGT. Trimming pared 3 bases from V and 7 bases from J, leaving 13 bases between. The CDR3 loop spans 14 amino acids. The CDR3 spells CASSYLGPGQPQHF. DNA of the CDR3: TGTGCCAGCAGTTATTTAGGGCCGGGACAGCCCCAGCATTTT.

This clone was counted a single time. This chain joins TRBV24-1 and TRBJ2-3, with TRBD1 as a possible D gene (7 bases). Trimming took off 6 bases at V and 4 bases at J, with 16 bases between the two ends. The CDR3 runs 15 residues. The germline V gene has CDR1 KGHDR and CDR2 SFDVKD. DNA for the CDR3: TGTGCCACCAGTCCAACGACAGGGACTGCAGATACGCAGTATTTT. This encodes CATSPTTGTADTQYF.

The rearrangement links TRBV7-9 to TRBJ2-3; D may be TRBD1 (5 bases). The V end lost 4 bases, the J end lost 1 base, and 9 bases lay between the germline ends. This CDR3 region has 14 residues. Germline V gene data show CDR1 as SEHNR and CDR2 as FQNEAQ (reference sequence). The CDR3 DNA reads TGTGCCAGCAGCTGGGTGGGGCGCACAGATACGCAGTATTTT. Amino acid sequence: CASSWVGRTDTQYF.

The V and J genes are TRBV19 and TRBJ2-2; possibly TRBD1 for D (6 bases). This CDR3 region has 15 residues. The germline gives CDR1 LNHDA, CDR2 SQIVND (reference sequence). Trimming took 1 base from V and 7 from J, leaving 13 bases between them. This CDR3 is CASSIGRGLSGELFF. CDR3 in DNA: TGTGCCAGTAGTATAGGCAGGGGTTTGAGCGGGGAGCTGTTTTTT.

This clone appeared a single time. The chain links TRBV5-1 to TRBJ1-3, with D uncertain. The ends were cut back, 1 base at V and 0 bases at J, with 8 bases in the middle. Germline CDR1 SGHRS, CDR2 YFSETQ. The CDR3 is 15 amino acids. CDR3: CASSLTVSSGNTIYF. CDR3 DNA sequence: TGCGCCAGCAGCTTGACAGTTTCCTCTGGAAACACCATATATTTT.

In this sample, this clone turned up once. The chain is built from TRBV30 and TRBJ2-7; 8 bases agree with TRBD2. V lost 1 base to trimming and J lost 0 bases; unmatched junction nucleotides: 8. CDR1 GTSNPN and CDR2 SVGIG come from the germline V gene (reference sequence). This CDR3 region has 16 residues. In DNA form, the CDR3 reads TGTGCCTGGAGTGCCCCCGGGGGGGGAAGCTCCTACGAGCAGTACTTC. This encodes CAWSAPGGGSSYEQYF.

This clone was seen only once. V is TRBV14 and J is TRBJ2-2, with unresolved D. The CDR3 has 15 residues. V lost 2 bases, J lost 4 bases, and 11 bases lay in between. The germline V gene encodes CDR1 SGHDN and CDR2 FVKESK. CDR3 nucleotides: TGTGCCAGCAGCCAATACGGCCGGGTCACCGGGGAGCTGTTTTTT. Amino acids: CASSQYGRVTGELFF.

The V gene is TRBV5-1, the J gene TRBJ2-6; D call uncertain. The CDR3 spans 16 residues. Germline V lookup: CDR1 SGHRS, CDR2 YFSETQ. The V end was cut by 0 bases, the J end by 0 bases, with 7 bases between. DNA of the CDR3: TGCGCCAGCAGCTTGGATGTTAGCTCTGGGGCCAACGTCCTGACTTTC. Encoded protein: CASSLDVSSGANVLTF.

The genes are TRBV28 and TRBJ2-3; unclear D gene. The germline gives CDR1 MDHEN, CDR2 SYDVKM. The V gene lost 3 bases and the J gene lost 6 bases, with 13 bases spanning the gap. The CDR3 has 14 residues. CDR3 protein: CASSFEQLGDTQYF. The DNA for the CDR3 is TGTGCCAGCAGTTTTGAGCAACTCGGGGATACGCAGTATTTT.

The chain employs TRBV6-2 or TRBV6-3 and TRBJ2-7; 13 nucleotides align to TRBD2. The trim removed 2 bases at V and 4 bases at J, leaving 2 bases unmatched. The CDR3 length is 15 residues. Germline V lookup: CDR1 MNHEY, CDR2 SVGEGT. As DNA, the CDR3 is TGTGCCAGCAGTTACGGACTAGCGGGAGCGTACGAGCAGTACTTC. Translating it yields CASSYGLAGAYEQYF.

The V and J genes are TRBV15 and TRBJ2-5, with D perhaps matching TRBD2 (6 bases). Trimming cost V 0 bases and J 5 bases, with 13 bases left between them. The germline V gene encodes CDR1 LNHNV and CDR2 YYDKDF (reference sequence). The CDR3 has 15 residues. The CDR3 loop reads CATSRDRGWDETQYF. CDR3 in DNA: TGTGCCACCAGCAGAGATCGGGGGTGGGACGAGACCCAGTACTTC.

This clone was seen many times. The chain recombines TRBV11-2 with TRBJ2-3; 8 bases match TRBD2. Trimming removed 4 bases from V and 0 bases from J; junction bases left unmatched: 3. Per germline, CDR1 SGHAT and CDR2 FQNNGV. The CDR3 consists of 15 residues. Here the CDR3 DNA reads TGTGCCAGCAGCTCCGGCGGGGGGAGCACAGATACGCAGTATTTT. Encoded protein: CASSSGGGSTDTQYF.